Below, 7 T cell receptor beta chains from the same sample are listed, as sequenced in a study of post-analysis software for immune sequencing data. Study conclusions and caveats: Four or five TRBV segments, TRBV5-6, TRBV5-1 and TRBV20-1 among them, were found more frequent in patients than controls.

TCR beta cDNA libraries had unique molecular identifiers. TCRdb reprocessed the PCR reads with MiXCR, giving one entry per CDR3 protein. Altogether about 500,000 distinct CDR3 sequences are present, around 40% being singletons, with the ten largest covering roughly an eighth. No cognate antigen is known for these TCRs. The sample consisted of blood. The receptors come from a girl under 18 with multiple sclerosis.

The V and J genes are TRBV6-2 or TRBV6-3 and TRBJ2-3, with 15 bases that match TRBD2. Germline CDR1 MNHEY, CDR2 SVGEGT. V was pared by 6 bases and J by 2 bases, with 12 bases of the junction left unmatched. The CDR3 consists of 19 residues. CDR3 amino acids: CASSRTGTSGGSPTDTQYF. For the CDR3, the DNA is TGTGCCAGCAGCCGGACCGGGACTAGCGGGGGGTCTCCCACAGATACGCAGTATTTT.

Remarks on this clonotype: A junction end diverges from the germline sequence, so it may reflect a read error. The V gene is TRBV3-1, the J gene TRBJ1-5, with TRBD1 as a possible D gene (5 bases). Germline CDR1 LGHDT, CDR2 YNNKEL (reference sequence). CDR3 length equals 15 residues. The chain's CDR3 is CASSQDIRVGQPQHF. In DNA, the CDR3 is TGTGCTAGCAGCCAAGATATCAGGGTGGGGCAGCCCCAGCATTTT.

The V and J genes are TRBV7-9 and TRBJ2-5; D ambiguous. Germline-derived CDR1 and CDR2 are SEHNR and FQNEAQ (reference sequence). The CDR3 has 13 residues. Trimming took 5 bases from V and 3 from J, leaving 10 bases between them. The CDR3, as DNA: TGTGCCAGCAGCCCGCGGCCAAAAGAGACCCAGTACTTC. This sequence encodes CASSPRPKETQYF.

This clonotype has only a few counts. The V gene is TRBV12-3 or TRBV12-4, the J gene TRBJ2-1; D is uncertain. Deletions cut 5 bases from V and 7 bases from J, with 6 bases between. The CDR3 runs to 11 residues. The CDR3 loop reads CASSPRNEQFF. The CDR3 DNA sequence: TGTGCCAGCAGTCCACGGAATGAGCAGTTCTTC.

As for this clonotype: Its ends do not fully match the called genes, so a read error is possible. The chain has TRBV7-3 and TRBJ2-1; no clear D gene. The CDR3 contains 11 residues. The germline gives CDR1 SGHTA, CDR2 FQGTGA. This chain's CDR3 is CVSSSGMEQFF. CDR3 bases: TGTGTCAGCAGCTCCGGTATGGAGCAGTTCTTC.

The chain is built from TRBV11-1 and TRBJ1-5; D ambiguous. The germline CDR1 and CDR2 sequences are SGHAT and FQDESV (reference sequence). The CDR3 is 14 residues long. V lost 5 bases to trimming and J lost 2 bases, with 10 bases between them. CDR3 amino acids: CASSPSPGNQPQHF. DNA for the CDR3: TGTGCCAGCAGCCCAAGCCCGGGCAATCAGCCCCAGCATTTT.

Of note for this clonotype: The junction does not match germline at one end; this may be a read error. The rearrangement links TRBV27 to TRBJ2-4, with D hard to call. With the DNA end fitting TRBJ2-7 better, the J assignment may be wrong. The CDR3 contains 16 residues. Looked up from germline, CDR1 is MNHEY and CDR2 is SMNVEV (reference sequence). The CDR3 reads CVSSRWGLTLVAEQYF. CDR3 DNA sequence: TGTGTCAGCAGTCGCTGGGGTCTCACCCTAGTAGCCGAGCAGTACTTC.